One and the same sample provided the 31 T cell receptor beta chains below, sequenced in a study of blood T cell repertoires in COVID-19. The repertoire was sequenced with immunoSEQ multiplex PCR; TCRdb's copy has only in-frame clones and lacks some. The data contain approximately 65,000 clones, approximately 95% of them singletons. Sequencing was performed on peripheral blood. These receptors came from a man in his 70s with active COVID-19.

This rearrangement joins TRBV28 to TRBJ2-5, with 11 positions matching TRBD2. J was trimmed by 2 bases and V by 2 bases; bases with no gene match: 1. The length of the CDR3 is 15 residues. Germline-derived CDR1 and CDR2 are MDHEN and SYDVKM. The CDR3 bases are TGTGCCAGCAGTTTAGCTAGCGGGGGGCAAGAGACCCAGTACTTC. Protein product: CASSLASGGQETQYF. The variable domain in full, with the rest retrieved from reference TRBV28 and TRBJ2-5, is DVKVTQSSRYLVKRTGEKVFLECVQDMDHENMFWYRQDPGLGLRLIYFSYDVKMKEKGDIPEGYSVSREKKERFSLILESASTNQTSMYLCASSLASGGQETQYFGPGTRLLVL.

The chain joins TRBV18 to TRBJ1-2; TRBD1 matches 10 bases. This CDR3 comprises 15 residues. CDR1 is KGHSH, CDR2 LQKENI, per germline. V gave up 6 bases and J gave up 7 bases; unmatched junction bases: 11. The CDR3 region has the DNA TGTGCCAGCTCCCCAACGGACAGGGGGATTGGTGGCTACACCTTC. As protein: CASSPTDRGIGGYTF.

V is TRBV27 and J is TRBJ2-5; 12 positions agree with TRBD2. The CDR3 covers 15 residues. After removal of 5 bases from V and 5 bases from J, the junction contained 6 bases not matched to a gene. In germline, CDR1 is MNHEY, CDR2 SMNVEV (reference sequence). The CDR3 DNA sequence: TGTGCCAGCAGTCCTAGCGGGGGGGCTTGGGAGACCCAGTACTTC. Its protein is CASSPSGGAWETQYF.

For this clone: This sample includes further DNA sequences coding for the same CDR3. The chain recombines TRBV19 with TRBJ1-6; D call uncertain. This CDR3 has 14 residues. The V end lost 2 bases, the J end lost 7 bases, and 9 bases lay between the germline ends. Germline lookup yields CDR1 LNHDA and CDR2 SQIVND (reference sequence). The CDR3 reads CASSISGMNSPLHF. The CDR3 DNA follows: TGTGCCAGTAGTATATCGGGGATGAATTCACCCCTCCACTTT.

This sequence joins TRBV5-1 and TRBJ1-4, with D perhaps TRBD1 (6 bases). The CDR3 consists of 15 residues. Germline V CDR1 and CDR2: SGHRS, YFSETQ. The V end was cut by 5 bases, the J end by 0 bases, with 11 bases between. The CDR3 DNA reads TGCGCCAGCAGGCCAGGGGCAGCAACTAATGAAAAACTGTTTTTT. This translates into CASRPGAATNEKLFF.

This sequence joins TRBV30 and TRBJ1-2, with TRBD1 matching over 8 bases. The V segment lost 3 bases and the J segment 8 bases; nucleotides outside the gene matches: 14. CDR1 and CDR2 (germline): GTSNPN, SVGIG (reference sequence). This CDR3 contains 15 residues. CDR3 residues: CAWRLTGGGIDGYTF. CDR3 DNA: TGTGCCTGGAGGCTTACAGGGGGGGGAATAGACGGCTACACCTTC.

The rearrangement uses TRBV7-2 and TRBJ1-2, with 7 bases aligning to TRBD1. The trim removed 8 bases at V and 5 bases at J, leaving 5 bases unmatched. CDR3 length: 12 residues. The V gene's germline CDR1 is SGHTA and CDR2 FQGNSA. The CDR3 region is CASWTGQYGYTF. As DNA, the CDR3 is TGTGCCAGCTGGACAGGCCAATATGGCTACACCTTC.

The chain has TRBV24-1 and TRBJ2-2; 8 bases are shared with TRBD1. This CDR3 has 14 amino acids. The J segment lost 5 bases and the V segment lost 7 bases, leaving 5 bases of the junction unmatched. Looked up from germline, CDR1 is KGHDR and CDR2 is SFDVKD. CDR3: CATSGRGLTGELFF. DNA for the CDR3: TGTGCCACCAGCGGCAGGGGGCTGACCGGGGAGCTGTTTTTT.

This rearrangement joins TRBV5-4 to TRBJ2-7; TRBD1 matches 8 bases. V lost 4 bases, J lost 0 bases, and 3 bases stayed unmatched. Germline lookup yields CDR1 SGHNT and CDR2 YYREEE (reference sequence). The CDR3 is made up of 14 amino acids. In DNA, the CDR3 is TGTGCCAGCAGCCGGGACAGGAGCTCCTACGAGCAGTACTTC. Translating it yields CASSRDRSSYEQYF.

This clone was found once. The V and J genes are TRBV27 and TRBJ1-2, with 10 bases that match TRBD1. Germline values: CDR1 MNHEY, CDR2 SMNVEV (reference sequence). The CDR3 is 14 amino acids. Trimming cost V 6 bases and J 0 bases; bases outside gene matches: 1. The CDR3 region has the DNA TGTGCCAGCAGCGGACAGGGGGCTAACTATGGCTACACCTTC. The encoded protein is CASSGQGANYGYTF.

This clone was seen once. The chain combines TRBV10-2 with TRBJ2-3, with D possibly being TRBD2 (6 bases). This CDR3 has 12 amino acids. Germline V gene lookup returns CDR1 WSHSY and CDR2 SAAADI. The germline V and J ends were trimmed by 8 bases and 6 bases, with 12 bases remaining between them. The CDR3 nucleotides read TGCGCCAGCGCAATAGGAGGGGATACGCAGTATTTT. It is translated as CASAIGGDTQYF.

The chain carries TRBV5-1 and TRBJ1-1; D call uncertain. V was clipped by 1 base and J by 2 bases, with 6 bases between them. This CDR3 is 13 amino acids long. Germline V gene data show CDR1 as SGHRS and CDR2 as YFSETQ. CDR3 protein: CASSLMSNTEAFF. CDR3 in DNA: TGCGCCAGCAGCTTGATGTCTAACACTGAAGCTTTCTTT.

The CDR3 nucleotides read TGTGCCAGCAGCTATAAGACGGGGGGCGTTAGCACAGATACGCAGTATTTT. This gives the protein CASSYKTGGVSTDTQYF. V and J are TRBV7-8 and TRBJ2-3; D perhaps matches TRBD2 (7 bases). The CDR3 sequence is 17 residues long. V dropped 4 bases and J dropped 0 bases, with 17 bases sitting between them. The germline V gene encodes CDR1 SGHVS and CDR2 FQNEAQ.

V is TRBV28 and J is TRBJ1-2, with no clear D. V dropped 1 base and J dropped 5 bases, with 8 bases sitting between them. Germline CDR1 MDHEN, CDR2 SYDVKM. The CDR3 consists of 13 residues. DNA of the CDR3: TGTGCCAGCAGTTTATTTACAAGTTATGGCTACACCTTC. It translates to CASSLFTSYGYTF.

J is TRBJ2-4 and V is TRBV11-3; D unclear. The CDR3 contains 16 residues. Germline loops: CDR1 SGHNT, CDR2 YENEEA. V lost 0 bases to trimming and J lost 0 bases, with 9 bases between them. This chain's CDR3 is CASSLDLAGAKNIQYF. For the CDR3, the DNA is TGTGCCAGCAGCTTAGACCTGGCAGGAGCCAAAAACATTCAGTACTTC.

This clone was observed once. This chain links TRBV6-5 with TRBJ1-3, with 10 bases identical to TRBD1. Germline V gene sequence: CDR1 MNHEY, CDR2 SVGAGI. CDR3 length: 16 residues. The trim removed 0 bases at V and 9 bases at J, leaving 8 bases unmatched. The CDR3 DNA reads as TGTGCCAGCAGTTACTCGAGGGGACAGGGGACAGGCACCATATATTTT. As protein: CASSYSRGQGTGTIYF.

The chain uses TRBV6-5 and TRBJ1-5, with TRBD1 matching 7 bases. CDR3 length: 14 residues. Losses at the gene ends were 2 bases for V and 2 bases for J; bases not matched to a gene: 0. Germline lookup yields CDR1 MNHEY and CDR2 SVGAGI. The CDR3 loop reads CASSYDRGNQPQHF. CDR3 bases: TGTGCCAGCAGTTACGACAGGGGCAATCAGCCCCAGCATTTT.

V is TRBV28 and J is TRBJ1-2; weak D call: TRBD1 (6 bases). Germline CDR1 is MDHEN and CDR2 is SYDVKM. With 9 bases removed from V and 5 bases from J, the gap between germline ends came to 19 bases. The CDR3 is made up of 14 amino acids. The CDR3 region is CASIRGQTVYGYTF. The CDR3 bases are TGTGCCAGTATTAGAGGACAGACCGTTTATGGCTACACCTTC.

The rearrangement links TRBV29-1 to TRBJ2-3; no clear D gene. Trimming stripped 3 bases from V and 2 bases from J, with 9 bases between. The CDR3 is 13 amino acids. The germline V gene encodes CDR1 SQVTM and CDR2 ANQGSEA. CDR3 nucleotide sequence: TGCAGCGTTGACCAGAAGTCCACAGATACGCAGTATTTT. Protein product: CSVDQKSTDTQYF.

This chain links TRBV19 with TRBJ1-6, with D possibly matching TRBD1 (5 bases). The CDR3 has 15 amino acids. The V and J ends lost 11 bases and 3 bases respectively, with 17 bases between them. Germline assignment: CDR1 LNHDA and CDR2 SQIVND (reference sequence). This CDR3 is CAGPGGSFYNSPLHF. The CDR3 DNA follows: TGTGCCGGACCTGGGGGGTCTTTCTATAATTCACCCCTCCACTTT.

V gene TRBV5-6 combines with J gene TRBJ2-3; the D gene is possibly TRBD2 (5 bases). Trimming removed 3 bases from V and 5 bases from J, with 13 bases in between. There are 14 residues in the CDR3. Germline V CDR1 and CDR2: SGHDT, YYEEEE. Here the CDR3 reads CASSSLPGKDTQYF. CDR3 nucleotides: TGTGCCAGCAGCTCGTTACCGGGGAAAGATACGCAGTATTTT.

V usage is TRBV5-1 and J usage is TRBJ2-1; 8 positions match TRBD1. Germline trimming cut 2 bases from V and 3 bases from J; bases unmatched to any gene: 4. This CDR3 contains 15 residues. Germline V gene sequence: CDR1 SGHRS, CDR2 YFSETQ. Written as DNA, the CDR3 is TGCGCCAGCAGCTTATCGACAGGGGACTACAATGAGCAGTTCTTC. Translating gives CASSLSTGDYNEQFF.

CDR3 sequence (DNA): TGTGCCAGCTCACCTAAACAGGGGGCCCCCTTCGGCACCGGGGAGCTGTTTTTT. It yields the protein CASSPKQGAPFGTGELFF. This chain connects TRBV18 to TRBJ2-2; TRBD1 aligns across 9 bases. Trimming took 3 bases from V and 4 from J; bases not matched to a gene: 12. The CDR3 extends over 18 amino acids. From germline, CDR1 is KGHSH and CDR2 LQKENI.

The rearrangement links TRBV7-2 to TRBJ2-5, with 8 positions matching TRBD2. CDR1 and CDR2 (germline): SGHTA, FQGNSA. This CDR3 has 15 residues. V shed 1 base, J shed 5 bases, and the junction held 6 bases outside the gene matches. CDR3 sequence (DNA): TGTGCCAGCAGCTTAGGCCCGGGAGGGTGGGAGACCCAGTACTTC. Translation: CASSLGPGGWETQYF.

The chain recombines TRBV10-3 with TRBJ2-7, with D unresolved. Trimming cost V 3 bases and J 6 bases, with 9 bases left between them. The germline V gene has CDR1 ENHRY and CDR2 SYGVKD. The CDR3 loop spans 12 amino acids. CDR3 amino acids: CAISDRFGEQYV. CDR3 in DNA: TGTGCCATCAGTGACAGGTTCGGCGAGCAGTACGTC.

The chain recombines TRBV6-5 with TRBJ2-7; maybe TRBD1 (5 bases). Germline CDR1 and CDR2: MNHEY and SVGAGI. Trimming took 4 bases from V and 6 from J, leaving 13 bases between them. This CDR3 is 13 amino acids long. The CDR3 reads CASSSYRGSEQYF. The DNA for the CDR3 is TGTGCCAGCAGTTCCTATAGGGGTTCCGAGCAGTACTTC.

Here the CDR3 reads CASSPTSGGATGELFF. DNA for the CDR3: TGTGCCAGCAGCCCGACTAGCGGGGGGGCTACCGGGGAGCTGTTTTTT. The gene calls are TRBV5-4 and TRBJ2-2, with TRBD2 matching 14 bases. V lost 4 bases to trimming and J lost 5 bases; unmatched junction nucleotides: 4. Per germline, CDR1 SGHNT and CDR2 YYREEE (reference sequence). The CDR3 sequence is 16 residues long.

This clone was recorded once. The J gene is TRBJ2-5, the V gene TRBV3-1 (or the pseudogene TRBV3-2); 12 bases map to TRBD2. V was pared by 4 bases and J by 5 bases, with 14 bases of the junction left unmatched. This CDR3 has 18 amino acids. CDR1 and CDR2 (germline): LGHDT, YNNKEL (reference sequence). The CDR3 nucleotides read TGTGCCAGCAGCCTTGTAGCGGCTAGCGGGGGGGTCGGGGAGACCCAGTACTTC. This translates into CASSLVAASGGVGETQYF.

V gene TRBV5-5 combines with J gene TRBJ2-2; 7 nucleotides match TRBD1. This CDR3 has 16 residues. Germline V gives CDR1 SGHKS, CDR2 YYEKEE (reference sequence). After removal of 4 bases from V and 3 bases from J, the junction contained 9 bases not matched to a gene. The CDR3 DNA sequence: TGTGCCAGCAGCCCATTGACAGGGATAGACACCGGGGAGCTGTTTTTT. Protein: CASSPLTGIDTGELFF.

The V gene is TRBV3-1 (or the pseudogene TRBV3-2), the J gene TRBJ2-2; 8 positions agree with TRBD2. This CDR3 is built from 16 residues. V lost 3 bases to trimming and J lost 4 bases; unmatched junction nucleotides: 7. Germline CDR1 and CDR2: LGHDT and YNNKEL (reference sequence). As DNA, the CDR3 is TGTGCCAGCAGCCAGAGGACTAGCTGGGCCACCGGGGAGCTGTTTTTT. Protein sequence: CASSQRTSWATGELFF.

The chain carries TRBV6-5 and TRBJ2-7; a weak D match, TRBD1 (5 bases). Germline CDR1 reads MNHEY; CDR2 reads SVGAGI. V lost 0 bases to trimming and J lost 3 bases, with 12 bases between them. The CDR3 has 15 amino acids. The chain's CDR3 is CASSYSGAPLYEQYF. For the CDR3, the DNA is TGTGCCAGCAGTTACTCAGGGGCGCCCCTCTACGAGCAGTACTTC.